These 29 T cell receptor beta chains originate from one sample sequenced in a study of blood T cell repertoires in COVID-19. Method: immunoSEQ multiplex PCR; TCRdb's copy keeps in-frame clones and lacks some. The sample has roughly 200,000 clones, about 83% seen once. The sequenced material came from peripheral blood. Receptors originate from a man aged 35-49 years with active or convalescent COVID-19.

Concerning this clone itself: The same CDR3 also results from other DNA sequences found in this sample. This rearrangement joins TRBV30 to TRBJ1-3; D gene ambiguous. Germline V gene sequence: CDR1 GTSNPN, CDR2 SVGIG (reference sequence). With 1 base removed from V and 0 bases from J, the gap between germline ends came to 4 bases. This CDR3 contains 13 residues. The CDR3 reads CAWSGGSGNTIYF. The CDR3 DNA reads TGTGCCTGGAGTGGAGGCTCTGGAAACACCATATATTTT. The entire variable domain, with the rest obtained from reference TRBV30 and TRBJ1-3, is as follows: SQTIHQWPATLVQPVGSPLSLECTVEGTSNPNLYWYRQAAGRGLQLLFYSVGIGQISSEVPQNLSASRPQDRQFILSSKKLLLSDSGFYLCAWSGGSGNTIYFGEGSWLTVV.

V usage is TRBV7-9 and J usage is TRBJ2-3; the match to TRBD2 covers 9 bases. CDR3 length: 15 amino acids. Per germline, CDR1 SEHNR and CDR2 FQNEAQ (reference sequence). V was pared by 7 bases and J by 3 bases, with 8 bases of the junction left unmatched. CDR3 nucleotide sequence: TGTGCCAGCACCCTTCTAGCGGGGACTACAGATACGCAGTATTTT. Translation gives CASTLLAGTTDTQYF. Together with reference TRBV7-9 and TRBJ2-3, the CDR3 gives the full variable domain: DTGVSQNPRHKITKRGQNVTFRCDPISEHNRLYWYRQTLGQGPEFLTYFQNEAQLEKSRLLSDRFSAERPKGSFSTLEIQRTEQGDSAMYLCASTLLAGTTDTQYFGPGTRLTVL.

This rearrangement joins TRBV12-5 to TRBJ1-3; TRBD1 matches at 8 bases. CDR3 length: 14 residues. Germline V CDR1 and CDR2: LGHNT, FRNRAP. V dropped 9 bases and J dropped 2; count of bases not matched to a gene: 6. Here the CDR3 DNA reads TGTGCTAGCTCCCGGACAGGGACTGGAAACACCATATATTTT. It specifies CASSRTGTGNTIYF.

The genes are TRBV6-6 and TRBJ1-2; D uncertain. The CDR3 spans 16 residues. Per germline, CDR1 MNHNY and CDR2 SVGAGI (reference sequence). The germline V and J ends were trimmed by 4 bases and 4 bases, with 19 bases remaining between them. As DNA, the CDR3 is TGTGCCAGCAGTTCGAGATCAGGTACTGGAGGCTATGGCTACACCTTC. Protein sequence: CASSSRSGTGGYGYTF.

This clone has more than one count but fewer than ten. V usage is TRBV20-1 and J usage is TRBJ1-2, with D possibly matching TRBD1 (5 bases). CDR3 length: 15 amino acids. The V end was cut by 3 bases, the J end by 7 bases, with 21 bases between. Germline values: CDR1 DFQATT, CDR2 SNEGSKA (reference sequence). CDR3 amino acids: CSASLLGGRGGGYTF. The DNA of the CDR3 is TGCAGTGCTAGTCTATTGGGTGGGAGGGGAGGTGGCTACACCTTC.

The V and J genes are TRBV9 and TRBJ2-5; 7 nucleotides match TRBD1. Trimming took 2 bases from V and 4 from J; bases not matched to a gene: 5. CDR1 SGDLS and CDR2 YYNGEE come from the germline V gene. This CDR3 has 14 amino acids. CDR3 protein: CASSVTGNGETQYF. CDR3 bases: TGTGCCAGCAGCGTGACAGGGAATGGAGAGACCCAGTACTTC.

This clone was detected only once. The V call is TRBV29-1, the J call TRBJ1-2, with a possible D match to TRBD1 (5 bases). Deletions cut 6 bases from V and 2 bases from J, with 10 bases between. This CDR3 region has 12 residues. Per germline, CDR1 SQVTM and CDR2 ANQGSEA. CDR3 DNA: TGCAGCGTGACAGACCTCAACTATGGCTACACCTTC. The encoded protein is CSVTDLNYGYTF.

The rearrangement links TRBV28 to TRBJ1-5; D possibly corresponds to TRBD1 (6 bases). Germline lookup yields CDR1 MDHEN and CDR2 SYDVKM. The CDR3 extends over 14 amino acids. V dropped 5 bases and J dropped 3 bases, with 11 bases sitting between them. The CDR3 sequence: CASSDGQNNQPQHF. As DNA, the CDR3 is TGTGCCAGCAGTGACGGACAGAACAATCAGCCCCAGCATTTT.

Written as DNA, the CDR3 is TGTGCCAGTAACCCCACGGGACAGGGAAGAAGCACCATATATTTT. Amino acids: CASNPTGQGRSTIYF. V usage is TRBV19 and J usage is TRBJ1-3, with 9 nucleotides matching TRBD1. The CDR3 sequence is 15 residues long. The germline CDR1 and CDR2 sequences are LNHDA and SQIVND (reference sequence). V lost 7 bases and J lost 9; bases outside the gene matches: 13. The full variable domain, in which reference TRBV19 and TRBJ1-3 provide the parts outside the CDR3, is DGGITQSPKYLFRKEGQNVTLSCEQNLNHDAMYWYRQDPGQGLRLIYYSQIVNDFQKGDIAEGYSVSREKKESFPLTVTSAQKNPTAFYLCASNPTGQGRSTIYFGEGSWLTVV.

V is TRBV19 and J is TRBJ2-2; D call uncertain. The germline CDR1 and CDR2 sequences are LNHDA and SQIVND (reference sequence). V lost 8 bases and J 4 bases, leaving 14 bases between the germline ends. This CDR3 spans 14 amino acids. DNA for the CDR3: TGTGCCAGTTCGGTTACAGTCGCCACCGGGGAGCTGTTTTTT. Its translation: CASSVTVATGELFF.

This clone was detected a few times. This chain uses TRBV11-3 with TRBJ2-3, with 8 bases that match TRBD1. Per germline, CDR1 SGHNT and CDR2 YENEEA. The CDR3 consists of 16 residues. V lost 4 bases and J lost 4; bases outside the gene matches: 10. The CDR3 coding sequence is TGTGCCAGCAGCTCTTGGACAGGGCGGGGAGCAGATACGCAGTATTTT. It is translated as CASSSWTGRGADTQYF.

This clone was counted a few times. The rearrangement uses TRBV7-9 and TRBJ2-1, with no clear D. The CDR3 sequence is 15 residues long. The V gene lost 5 bases and the J gene lost 5 bases, with 16 bases spanning the gap. Germline V lookup: CDR1 SEHNR, CDR2 FQNEAQ (reference sequence). The CDR3 DNA reads TGTGCCAGCAGCCTCCAGGTCGCCGCTGACAATGAGCAGTTCTTC. Translation: CASSLQVAADNEQFF.

The V gene is TRBV6-5, the J gene TRBJ2-7; a weak D match, TRBD1 (5 bases). V lost 0 bases and J 2 bases, leaving 11 bases between the germline ends. The CDR3 runs 15 residues. The germline CDR1 and CDR2 sequences are MNHEY and SVGAGI. The CDR3 nucleotides are TGTGCCAGCAGTTACTCGGGCAGGGCAACCTACGAGCAGTACTTC. Translation: CASSYSGRATYEQYF.

The rearrangement links TRBV7-9 to TRBJ2-3; possibly TRBD1 for D (5 bases). Germline-derived CDR1 and CDR2 are SEHNR and FQNEAQ (reference sequence). The CDR3 is 14 amino acids. V dropped 3 bases and J dropped 1 base, with 8 bases sitting between them. CDR3 sequence (DNA): TGTGCCAGCAGCTTTGACAGCCGCACAGATACGCAGTATTTT. Its translation: CASSFDSRTDTQYF.

The V and J genes are TRBV7-2 and TRBJ2-3; 13 positions agree with TRBD2. V shed 2 bases and J 6 bases; nucleotides not matched to a gene: 5. CDR3 length: 16 amino acids. Germline V gene data show CDR1 as SGHTA and CDR2 as FQGNSA. This chain's CDR3 is CASSLTSGGAWDTQYF. The CDR3, as DNA: TGTGCCAGCAGCTTAACTAGCGGGGGGGCCTGGGATACGCAGTATTTT.

This rearrangement joins TRBV14 to TRBJ1-1; tentatively, D is TRBD1 (6 bases). Trimming took 3 bases from V and 2 from J, leaving 13 bases between them. CDR1 SGHDN and CDR2 FVKESK come from the germline V gene. The CDR3 length is 15 residues. The CDR3 here is CASSQGHEGNTEAFF. CDR3 sequence (DNA): TGTGCCAGCAGCCAGGGACATGAGGGAAACACTGAAGCTTTCTTT.

Only one count was recorded for this clone. The genes are TRBV20-1 and TRBJ2-1, with D maybe TRBD1 (5 bases). The CDR3 length is 11 residues. V was cut by 5 bases and J by 9 bases, with 11 bases left in between. In germline, CDR1 is DFQATT, CDR2 SNEGSKA (reference sequence). CDR3 bases: TGCAGTGCTGCAGGGTGGTCTGAGCAGTTCTTC. It codes for CSAAGWSEQFF.

The sample holds a few counts of this clone. The chain joins TRBV12-3 or TRBV12-4 to TRBJ1-2; 7 bases are a match to TRBD1. Germline trimming cut 7 bases from V and 6 bases from J; bases unmatched to any gene: 8. The CDR3 is made up of 13 amino acids. Here the CDR3 reads CASTSTGLDGYTF. CDR3 sequence (DNA): TGTGCCAGCACCTCGACAGGGTTGGATGGCTACACCTTC.

The V and J genes are TRBV19 and TRBJ2-7; D gene ambiguous. V was shortened by 5 bases and J by 4 bases, with 6 bases between the two germline ends. The CDR3 totals 11 residues. Per the germline V gene, CDR1 is LNHDA and CDR2 is SQIVND (reference sequence). In DNA, the CDR3 is TGTGCCAGTAGTGCGGATTACGAGCAGTACTTC. It is translated as CASSADYEQYF.

The sample holds one count of this clone. The chain uses TRBV5-6 and TRBJ2-5; 11 nucleotides match TRBD2. The CDR3 is 15 amino acids. V lost 4 bases to trimming and J lost 4 bases; unmatched junction nucleotides: 6. Germline V gives CDR1 SGHDT, CDR2 YYEEEE. CDR3 in amino acids: CASSPLAGGRETQYF. The CDR3 DNA reads as TGTGCCAGCAGCCCATTAGCGGGAGGGCGAGAGACCCAGTACTTC.

CDR3 sequence reads: CASSIAPGLYYEQYF. Written as DNA, the CDR3 is TGTGCCAGTAGTATAGCCCCGGGACTATACTACGAGCAGTACTTC. This rearrangement joins TRBV19 to TRBJ2-7, with 7 bases matching TRBD2. Germline values: CDR1 LNHDA, CDR2 SQIVND (reference sequence). The V and J ends lost 1 base and 3 bases, in that order; junction bases with no gene match: 6. The CDR3 length is 15 residues.

The chain links TRBV30 to TRBJ1-6; D is undetermined. V lost 2 bases and J 10 bases, leaving 12 bases between the germline ends. Germline V gives CDR1 GTSNPN, CDR2 SVGIG (reference sequence). The CDR3 covers 13 residues. CDR3 bases: TGTGCCTGGAGTTTACCGGGAGACTCACCCCTCCACTTT. Its protein is CAWSLPGDSPLHF.

The CDR3 DNA reads TGTGCCAGCTCACCAACCCCGGCTAGCGGGAGTGTCCACAATGAGCAGTTCTTC. It specifies CASSPTPASGSVHNEQFF. The chain links TRBV18 to TRBJ2-1; TRBD2 matches 10 bases. V lost 2 bases, J lost 5 bases, and 12 bases stayed unmatched. CDR1 and CDR2 (germline): KGHSH, LQKENI. The CDR3 consists of 18 residues.

This sequence joins TRBV3-1 (or the pseudogene TRBV3-2) and TRBJ2-5; D uncertain. Germline CDR1 LGHDT, CDR2 YNNKEL (reference sequence). The CDR3 is made up of 12 amino acids. V shed 1 base and J shed 5 bases, with 5 bases lying between them. DNA of the CDR3: TGTGCCAGCAGCCAAGTCCTCGAGACCCAGTACTTC. As protein: CASSQVLETQYF.

This clone is a singleton in its sample. The V gene is TRBV5-6, the J gene TRBJ1-2; 8 nucleotides agree with TRBD1. The CDR3 length is 12 residues. Per the germline V gene, CDR1 is SGHDT and CDR2 is YYEEEE. The ends lost 4 bases at V and 5 bases at J; junction bases unmatched: 1. The CDR3 nucleotides are TGTGCCAGCAGCACAGGGGGTTATGGCTACACCTTC. Translating gives CASSTGGYGYTF.

The genes are TRBV6-1 and TRBJ2-1, with 7 bases matching TRBD1. The CDR3 sequence is 16 residues long. Per germline, CDR1 MNHNS and CDR2 SASEGT. Unmatched junction bases numbered 8, after V lost 4 bases and J lost 2 bases. The CDR3 spells CASSASPGQTYNEQFF. CDR3 DNA sequence: TGTGCCAGCAGTGCTTCTCCGGGACAGACCTACAATGAGCAGTTCTTC.

The V call is TRBV24-1, the J call TRBJ1-5; D is possibly TRBD1 (5 bases). Between the trimmed V and J ends, which lost 2 bases and 6 bases, there was a span of 16 bases. The germline gives CDR1 KGHDR, CDR2 SFDVKD. The CDR3 length is 16 residues. In DNA form, the CDR3 reads TGTGCCACCAGTGATTCGGTTACAGGCGCCTTTCAGCCCCAGCATTTT. It specifies CATSDSVTGAFQPQHF.

CDR3 sequence (DNA): TGTGCCACCAGTGATGGGACAGGGAACAATCAGCCCCAGCATTTT. Amino acid sequence: CATSDGTGNNQPQHF. The rearrangement joins TRBV24-1 to TRBJ1-5, with 9 bases that match TRBD1. CDR3 length: 15 amino acids. Germline lookup yields CDR1 KGHDR and CDR2 SFDVKD. V shed 3 bases, J shed 3 bases, and the junction held 2 bases outside the gene matches.

J is TRBJ1-2 and V is TRBV7-2; no firm D call. V was trimmed by 5 bases and J by 5 bases, leaving 15 bases between them. Germline lookup yields CDR1 SGHTA and CDR2 FQGNSA. The CDR3 totals 14 residues. CDR3 sequence (DNA): TGTGCCAGCAGCGCCGGCGGGAGGAAATATGGCTACACCTTC. Its translation is CASSAGGRKYGYTF.